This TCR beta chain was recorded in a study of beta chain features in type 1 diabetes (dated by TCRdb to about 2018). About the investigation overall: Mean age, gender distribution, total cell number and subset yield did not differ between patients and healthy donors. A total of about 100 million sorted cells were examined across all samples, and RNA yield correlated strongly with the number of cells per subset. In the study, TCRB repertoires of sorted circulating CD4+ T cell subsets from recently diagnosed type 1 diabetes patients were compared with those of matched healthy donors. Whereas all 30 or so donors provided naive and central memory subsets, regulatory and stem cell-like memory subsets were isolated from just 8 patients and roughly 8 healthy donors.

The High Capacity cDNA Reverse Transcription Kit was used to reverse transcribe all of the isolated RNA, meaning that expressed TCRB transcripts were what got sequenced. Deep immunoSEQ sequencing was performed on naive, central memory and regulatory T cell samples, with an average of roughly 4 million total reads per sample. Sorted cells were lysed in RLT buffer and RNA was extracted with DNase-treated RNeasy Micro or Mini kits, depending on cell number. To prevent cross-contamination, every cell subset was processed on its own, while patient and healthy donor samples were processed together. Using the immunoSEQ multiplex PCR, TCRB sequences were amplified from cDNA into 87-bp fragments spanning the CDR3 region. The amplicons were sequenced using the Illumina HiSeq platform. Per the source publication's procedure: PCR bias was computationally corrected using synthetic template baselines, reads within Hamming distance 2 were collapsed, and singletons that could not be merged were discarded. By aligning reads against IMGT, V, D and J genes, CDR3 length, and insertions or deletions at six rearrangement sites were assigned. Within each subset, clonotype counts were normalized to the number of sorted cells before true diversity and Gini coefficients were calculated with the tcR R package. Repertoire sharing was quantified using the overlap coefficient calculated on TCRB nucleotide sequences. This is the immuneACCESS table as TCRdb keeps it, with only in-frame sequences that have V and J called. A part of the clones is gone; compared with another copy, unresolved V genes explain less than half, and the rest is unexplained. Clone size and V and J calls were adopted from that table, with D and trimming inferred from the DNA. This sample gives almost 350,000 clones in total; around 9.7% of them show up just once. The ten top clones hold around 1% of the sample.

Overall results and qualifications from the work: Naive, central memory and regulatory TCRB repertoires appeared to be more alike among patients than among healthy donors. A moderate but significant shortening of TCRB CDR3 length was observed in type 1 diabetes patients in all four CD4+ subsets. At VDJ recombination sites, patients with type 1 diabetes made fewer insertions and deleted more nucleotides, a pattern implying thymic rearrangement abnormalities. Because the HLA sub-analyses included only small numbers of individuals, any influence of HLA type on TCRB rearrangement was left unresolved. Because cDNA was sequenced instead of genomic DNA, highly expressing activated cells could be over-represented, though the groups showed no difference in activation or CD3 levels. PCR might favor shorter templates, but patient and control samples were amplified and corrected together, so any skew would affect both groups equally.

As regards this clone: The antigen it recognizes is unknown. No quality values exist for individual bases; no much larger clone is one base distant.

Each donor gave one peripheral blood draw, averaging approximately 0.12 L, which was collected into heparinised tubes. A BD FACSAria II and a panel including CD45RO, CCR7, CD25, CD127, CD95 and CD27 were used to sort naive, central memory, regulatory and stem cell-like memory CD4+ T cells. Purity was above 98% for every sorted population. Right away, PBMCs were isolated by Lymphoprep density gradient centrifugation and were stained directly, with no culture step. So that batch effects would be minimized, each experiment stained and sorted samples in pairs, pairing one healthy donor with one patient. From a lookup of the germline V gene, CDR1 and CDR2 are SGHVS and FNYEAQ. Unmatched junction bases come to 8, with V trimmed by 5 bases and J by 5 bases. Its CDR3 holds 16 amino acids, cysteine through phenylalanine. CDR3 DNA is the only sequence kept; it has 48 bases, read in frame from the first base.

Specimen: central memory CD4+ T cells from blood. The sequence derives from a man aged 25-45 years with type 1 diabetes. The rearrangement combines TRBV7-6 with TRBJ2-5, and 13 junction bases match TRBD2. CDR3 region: CASSPGLAGFMETQYF. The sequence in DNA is TGTGCCAGCAGCCCGGGACTAGCGGGGTTTATGGAGACCCAGTACTTC.